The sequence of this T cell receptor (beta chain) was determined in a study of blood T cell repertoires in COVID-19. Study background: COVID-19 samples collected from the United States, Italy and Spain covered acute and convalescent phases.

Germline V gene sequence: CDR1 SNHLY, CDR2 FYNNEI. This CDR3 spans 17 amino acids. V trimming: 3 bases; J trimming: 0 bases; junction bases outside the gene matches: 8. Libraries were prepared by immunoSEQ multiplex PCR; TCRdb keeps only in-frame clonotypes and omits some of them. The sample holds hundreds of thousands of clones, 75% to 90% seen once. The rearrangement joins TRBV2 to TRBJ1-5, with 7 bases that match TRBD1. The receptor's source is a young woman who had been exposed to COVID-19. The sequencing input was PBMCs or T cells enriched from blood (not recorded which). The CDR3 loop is CASSDSGQAYSNQPQHF. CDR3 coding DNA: TGTGCCAGCAGTGATAGCGGACAGGCTTATAGCAATCAGCCCCAGCATTTT.